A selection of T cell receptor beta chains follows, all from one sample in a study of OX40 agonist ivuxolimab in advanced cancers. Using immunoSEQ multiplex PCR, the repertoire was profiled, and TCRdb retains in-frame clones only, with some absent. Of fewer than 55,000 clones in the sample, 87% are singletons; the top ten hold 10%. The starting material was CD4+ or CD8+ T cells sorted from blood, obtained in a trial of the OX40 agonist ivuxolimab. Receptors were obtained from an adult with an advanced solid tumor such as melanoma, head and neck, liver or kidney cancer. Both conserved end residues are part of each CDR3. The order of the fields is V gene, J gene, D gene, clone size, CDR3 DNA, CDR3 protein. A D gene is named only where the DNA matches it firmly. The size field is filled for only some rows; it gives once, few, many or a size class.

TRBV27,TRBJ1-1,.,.,TGTGCCAGCAGTTTAACAGGGTTGGCGAACACTGAAGCTTTCTTT,CASSLTGLANTEAFF
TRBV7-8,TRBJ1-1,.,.,TGTGCCAGCAGCTTAGGAGCAATCTACACTGAAGCTTTCTTT,CASSLGAIYTEAFF
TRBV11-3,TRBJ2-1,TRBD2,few,TGTGCCAGCAGCTTAGTGACTAGCAAATGGCGCCAGTTCTTC,CASSLVTSKWRQFF
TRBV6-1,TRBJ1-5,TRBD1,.,TGTGCCATTCAACAGGGGGCGAGGCAGCCCCAGCATTTT,CAIQQGARQPQHF
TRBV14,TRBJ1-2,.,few,TGTGCCAGCAGCCCGCGAGGGGCGACGGTTGGCTACACCTTC,CASSPRGATVGYTF
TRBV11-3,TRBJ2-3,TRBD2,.,TGTGCCAGCAGCTTAGAGGCGGGAGATCCCACAGATACGCAGTATTTT,CASSLEAGDPTDTQYF
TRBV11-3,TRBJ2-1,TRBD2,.,TGTGCCAGCAGTTCCCCAGGTGGCGGGAGTTTCAGTGAGCAGTTCTTC,CASSSPGGGSFSEQFF
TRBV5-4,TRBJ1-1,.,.,TGTGCCAGCAGCTTGGGGAGGAGTATGAACACTGAAGCTTTCTTT,CASSLGRSMNTEAFF
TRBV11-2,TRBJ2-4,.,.,TGTGCCAGCAGCTTAGAGGGGGCAGGAAACATTCAGTACTTC,CASSLEGAGNIQYF
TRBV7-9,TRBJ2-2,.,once,TGTGCCAGCAGCTTAGGCCTCGACCGGGAGCTGTTTTTT,CASSLGLDRELFF
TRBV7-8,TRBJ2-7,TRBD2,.,TGTGCCAGCAGCTCACCCTCCGGACTAGCGGGAGGGCCCCGCTCCTACGAGCAGTACTTC,CASSSPSGLAGGPRSYEQYF
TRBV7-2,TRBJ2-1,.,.,TGTGCCAGCAGCTCCCCCTTTCGGTACTACAATGAGCAGTTCTTC,CASSSPFRYYNEQFF
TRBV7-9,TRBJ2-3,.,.,TGTGCCAGCAGCTCCCGGGGGAGCGCAGATACGCAGTATTTT,CASSSRGSADTQYF
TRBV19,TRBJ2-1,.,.,TGTGCCAGTACCACAGCGAATGAGCAGTTCTTC,CASTTANEQFF
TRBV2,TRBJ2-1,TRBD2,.,TGTGCCAGCAGTGAATTTCCGGGACTAGCGGCCTACAATGAGCAGTTCTTC,CASSEFPGLAAYNEQFF
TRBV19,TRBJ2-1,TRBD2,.,TGTGCCACCATTGGATTAGCGGGAGATGTTCGAAATGAGCAGTTCTTC,CATIGLAGDVRNEQFF
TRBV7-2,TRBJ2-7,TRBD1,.,TGTGCCAGCACCGACCCGGACAGGGGGAGGTTGACGGGGGAGCAGTACTTC,CASTDPDRGRLTGEQYF
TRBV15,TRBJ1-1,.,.,TGTGCCACCAGCCCCGGGGGCATGAACACTGAAGCTTTCTTT,CATSPGGMNTEAFF
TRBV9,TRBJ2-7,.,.,TGTGCCAGCAGCGTCGGGGACGGGAGCTCCTACGAGCAGTACTTC,CASSVGDGSSYEQYF
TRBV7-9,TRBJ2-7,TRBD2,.,TGTGCCAGCAGCTTATTAGCGGGAGAAAGGTACGAGCAGTACTTC,CASSLLAGERYEQYF
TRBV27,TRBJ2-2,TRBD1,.,TGTGCCAGCAGTCTGACAGGGGCCGGGGAGCTGTTTTTT,CASSLTGAGELFF
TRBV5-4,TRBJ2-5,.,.,TGTGCCAGCAGCAATCACGGGACTCCGGGGACCCAGTACTTC,CASSNHGTPGTQYF
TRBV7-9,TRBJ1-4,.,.,TGTGCCAGCAGCAACAGGGAACTTAATGAAAAACTGTTTTTT,CASSNRELNEKLFF
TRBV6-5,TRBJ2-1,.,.,TGTGCCAGCAGTCCGGTGGCAGGGAACTACAATGAGCAGTTCTTC,CASSPVAGNYNEQFF
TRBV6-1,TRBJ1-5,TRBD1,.,TGTGCCAGCAGTGACCTCGGACAGGGGTATAGCAATCAGCCCCAGCATTTT,CASSDLGQGYSNQPQHF
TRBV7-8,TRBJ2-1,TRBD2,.,TGTGCCAGCGCTCAAAGGCTAGCGGGGGACAATGAGCAGTTCTTC,CASAQRLAGDNEQFF
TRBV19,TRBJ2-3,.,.,TGTGCCAGTAGTACCCGGGGTAGCACAGATACGCAGTATTTT,CASSTRGSTDTQYF
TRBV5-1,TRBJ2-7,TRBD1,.,TGCGCCAGCAGCTTGGAGCTAACCGGGACAGGACCCTACGAGCAGTACTTC,CASSLELTGTGPYEQYF
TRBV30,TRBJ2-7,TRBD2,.,TGTGCCTGGACTCTACCGGGACTAGTCCTCGAGCAGTACTTC,CAWTLPGLVLEQYF
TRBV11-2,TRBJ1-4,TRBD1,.,TGTGCCAGCAGCGTACAGGGGTGGGGGATTAATGAAAAACTGTTTTTT,CASSVQGWGINEKLFF
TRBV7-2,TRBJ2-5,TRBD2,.,TGTGCCAGCAGCTTTAGCGGGGGGGCGTTAGAGACCCAGTACTTC,CASSFSGGALETQYF
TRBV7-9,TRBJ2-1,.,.,TGTGCCAGCCCATCCAACGGCGGGATGAGAGCGCACAATGAGCAGTTCTTC,CASPSNGGMRAHNEQFF
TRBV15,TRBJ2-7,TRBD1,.,TGTGCCACCAGCAGAACGGGACAGGGGTTCCACGAGCAGTACTTC,CATSRTGQGFHEQYF
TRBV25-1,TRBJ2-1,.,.,TGTGCCAGTATAGGACAGAGACCATCTGAAACCATATACAATGAGCAGTTCTTC,CASIGQRPSETIYNEQFF
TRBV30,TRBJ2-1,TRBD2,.,TGTGCCTGGAGTGTCGGGGGGAGGACTGAGCAGTTCTTC,CAWSVGGRTEQFF
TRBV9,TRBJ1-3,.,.,TGTGCCAGCAGCACCCAAGACAGACTCTCTGGAAACACCATATATTTT,CASSTQDRLSGNTIYF
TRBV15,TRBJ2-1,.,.,TGTGCCACCAGCAGAGAACAGTACTCCTACAATGAGCAGTTCTTC,CATSREQYSYNEQFF
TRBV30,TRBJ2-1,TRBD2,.,TGTGCCTGCACTAGCGGGAGTTACAATGAGCAGTTCTTC,CACTSGSYNEQFF
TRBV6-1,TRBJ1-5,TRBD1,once,TGTGCCAGCAGTCTCACGACAGGGCCACAGCCCCAGCATTTT,CASSLTTGPQPQHF
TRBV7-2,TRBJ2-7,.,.,TGTGCCAGCAGCTTAGTATCGGGCGAGCAGTATTTC,CASSLVSGEQYF
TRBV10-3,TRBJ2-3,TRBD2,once,TGTGCCATCAGTGAAGGAAGGGTAGCGGGAGACCTCACAGATACGCAGTATTTT,CAISEGRVAGDLTDTQYF
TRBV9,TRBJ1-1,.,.,TGTGCCAGCAGCGCCCAAGGGGGAGATGCTGAAGCTTTCTTT,CASSAQGGDAEAFF
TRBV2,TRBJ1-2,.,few,TGTGCCAGCATTGAAACACCGGCGTCTGGCTACACCTTC,CASIETPASGYTF
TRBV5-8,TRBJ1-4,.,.,TGTGCCAGCAGCTCCGGCGGGGCTATTTGGGAAAAACTGTTTTTT,CASSSGGAIWEKLFF
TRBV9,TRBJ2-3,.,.,TGTGCCAGCAGGTTGGGGGCGTCAGATACGCAGTATTTT,CASRLGASDTQYF
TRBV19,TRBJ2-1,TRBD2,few,TGTGCCAGTAGTCGGACTAGCTATGAGCAGTTCTTC,CASSRTSYEQFF
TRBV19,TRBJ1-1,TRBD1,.,TGTGCCAGTAGTTCGCAACCCGGACAGGGGGGAAACACTGAAGCTTTCTTT,CASSSQPGQGGNTEAFF
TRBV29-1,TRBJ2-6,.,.,TGCAGCGCCCCCTCTGGGGCCAACGTCCTGACTTTC,CSAPSGANVLTF
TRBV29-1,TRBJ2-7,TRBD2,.,TGCAGCGTAGGAGGGACTAGTGCCACCTACGAGCAGTACTTC,CSVGGTSATYEQYF
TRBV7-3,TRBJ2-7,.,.,TGTGCCAGCAGCCAGACTGGTTCCTACGAGCAGTACTTC,CASSQTGSYEQYF
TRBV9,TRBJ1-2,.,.,TGTGCCAGCAGCGTAGGAGGAGGGGGGGATTTTATTGGCTACACCTTC,CASSVGGGGDFIGYTF
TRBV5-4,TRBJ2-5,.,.,TGTGCCAGCAGGACGTGGGGGTTGGGGCAAGAGACCCAGTACTTC,CASRTWGLGQETQYF
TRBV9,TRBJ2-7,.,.,TGTGCCAGCAGCCCCCGGGGCCAAATCAGCTCCTACGAGCAGTACTTC,CASSPRGQISSYEQYF
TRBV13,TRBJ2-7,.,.,TGTGCCAGCAGCTCCCGATTCGTCGGGGCTAACTTCTACGAGCAGTACTTC,CASSSRFVGANFYEQYF
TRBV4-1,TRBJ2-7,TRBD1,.,TGCGCCAGCAGCCATGCCCGGGACAGGGCCTACGAGCAGTACTTC,CASSHARDRAYEQYF
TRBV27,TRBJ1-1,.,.,TGTGCCAGCAGCACAGCCGGGTCCCTAGCTTTCTTT,CASSTAGSLAFF